The clone carrying this T cell receptor beta chain occurred a few times. Its matching antigen is unknown. TCRdb used MiXCR to reprocess the 5' RACE reads, holding one entry per CDR3 protein. Of approximately 700,000 distinct CDR3 sequences detected, 5.5% to 7.5% appear once; the ten largest clones hold around 1.9%. These data originate in a study of identical twins. Study observations and caveats: Insertion counts were lower in abundant cord blood beta clonotypes, a trend that memory repertoires did not show. For zero-insertion analyses, partial confounding could come from invariant MAIT and iNKT cells. Models, which agreed with sharing between unrelated individuals, nonetheless underestimated the out-of-frame TCR alpha sharing seen in monozygotic twins.

Only healthy Caucasians were enrolled as donors. The V segment lost 1 base and the J segment 2 bases; nucleotides outside the gene matches: 5. The CDR3 covers 16 residues. The sample taken for sequencing was naive T cells sorted from blood. This sequence originates from a man in his late teens or twenties in good health. The chain carries TRBV12-3 or TRBV12-4 and TRBJ2-1, with TRBD2 matching 7 bases. The CDR3 loop reads CASSLGPGGAYNEQFF. For the CDR3, the DNA is TGTGCCAGCAGTTTAGGCCCGGGAGGCGCCTACAATGAGCAGTTCTTC.